These T cell receptor beta chains were read from a single sample in a study of identical twins. From the 5' RACE reads, TCRdb called clonotypes with MiXCR, one entry per CDR3 protein. This sample yields roughly 710,000 distinct CDR3 sequences, of which approximately 6.1% are seen a single time; 1.5% to 2% belongs to the top ten. The source material was naive T cells sorted from blood. The receptors stem from a young man in good health. CDR3s include the opening cysteine and the closing phenylalanine or tryptophan. The D gene is left open where the match is weak. A row's size may be missing; if present it is once, few, many or a size class.

abundance	d_gene	len	v_gene	j_gene	CDR3aa	CDR3nt
many	.	11	TRBV20-1	TRBJ1-4	CSARQEEKLFF	TGCAGTGCTAGACAGGAAGAAAAACTGTTTTTT
few	.	16	TRBV5-1	TRBJ1-6	CASSLGGPVDNSPLHF	TGCGCCAGCAGCTTGGGGGGGCCCGTGGATAATTCACCCCTCCACTTT
many	.	12	TRBV11-3	TRBJ1-1	CATSAGETEAFF	TGTGCCACGTCAGCGGGGGAAACTGAAGCTTTCTTT
many	.	16	TRBV12-3/TRBV12-4	TRBJ1-3	CASKQVPDGSGNTIYF	TGTGCCAGCAAACAAGTACCGGACGGTTCTGGAAACACCATATATTTT
many	TRBD2	14	TRBV29-1	TRBJ2-2	CSVTSGSAAGELFF	TGCAGCGTGACTAGCGGGAGCGCGGCCGGGGAGCTGTTTTTT
many	.	13	TRBV29-1	TRBJ1-3	CSVAKGVQDTIYF	TGCAGCGTTGCTAAGGGTGTTCAGGACACCATATATTTT
.	TRBD1	17	TRBV6-2/TRBV6-3	TRBJ2-7	CASSYPGEKGAPHEQYF	TGTGCCAGCAGTTACCCCGGGGAAAAGGGGGCGCCCCACGAGCAGTACTTC
.	.	13	TRBV7-9	TRBJ1-1	CASSLPGLPEAFF	TGTGCCAGCAGCTTACCGGGACTGCCAGAAGCTTTCTTT
.	.	15	TRBV12-3/TRBV12-4	TRBJ1-1	CASSQGMGINTEAFF	TGTGCCAGCAGTCAGGGTATGGGTATTAACACTGAAGCTTTCTTT
many	.	14	TRBV5-1	TRBJ2-2	CASSGQSDAGELFF	TGCGCCAGCTCAGGACAGTCGGACGCCGGGGAGCTGTTTTTT
few	.	13	TRBV7-9	TRBJ1-2	CASSLSRVPGYTF	TGTGCCAGCAGCTTGTCCAGGGTCCCTGGCTACACCTTC
many	TRBD1	14	TRBV25-1	TRBJ1-2	CASSALQGDYGYTF	TGTGCCAGCAGTGCATTACAGGGGGACTATGGCTACACCTTC
.	.	16	TRBV27	TRBJ2-2	CASSLYYFANTGELFF	TGTGCCAGCAGTTTATACTATTTCGCGAACACCGGGGAGCTGTTTTTT
.	.	18	TRBV6-5	TRBJ2-7	CASSYEVEWRLGTYEQYF	TGTGCCAGCAGTTACGAAGTCGAATGGCGGCTTGGGACCTACGAGCAGTACTTC
many	TRBD2	14	TRBV10-2	TRBJ2-7	CASSVSGMGYEQYF	TGCGCCAGCAGTGTTAGCGGGATGGGGTACGAGCAGTACTTC
many	TRBD1	16	TRBV4-3	TRBJ2-7	CASSQELGQGVYEQYF	TGCGCCAGCAGCCAAGAGTTGGGACAGGGGGTCTACGAGCAGTACTTC
.	.	12	TRBV7-8	TRBJ2-7	CASSLKIYEQYF	TGTGCCAGCAGCTTAAAGATTTACGAGCAGTACTTC
many	.	13	TRBV29-1	TRBJ2-1	CSVELAQYNEQFF	TGCAGCGTTGAACTAGCGCAGTACAATGAGCAGTTCTTC
many	.	12	TRBV12-3/TRBV12-4	TRBJ1-2	CASYDGGLGYTF	TGTGCCAGTTATGACGGGGGCCTAGGCTACACCTTC
many	.	15	TRBV7-9	TRBJ2-5	CASSLTSPTIETQYF	TGTGCCAGCAGCTTGACTAGTCCCACGATAGAGACCCAGTACTTC
few	.	14	TRBV7-2	TRBJ1-1	CASSLVSVNTEAFF	TGTGCCAGCAGCTTAGTATCGGTGAACACTGAAGCTTTCTTT
few	.	10	TRBV14	TRBJ1-5	CASSHQPQHF	TGTGCCAGCAGCCACCAGCCCCAGCATTTT
many	.	13	TRBV6-5	TRBJ2-5	CASSYAPQGEQYF	TGTGCCAGCAGTTACGCACCACAGGGAGAACAGTACTTC
many	.	14	TRBV6-1	TRBJ1-5	CASSEWGRNQPQHF	TGTGCCAGCAGTGAATGGGGGCGCAATCAGCCCCAGCATTTT
.	.	14	TRBV10-3	TRBJ2-4	CAISELEGVNIQYF	TGTGCCATCAGTGAGTTAGAGGGAGTGAACATTCAGTACTTC
many	.	14	TRBV7-8	TRBJ2-1	CASSLFIAPDEQFF	TGTGCCAGCAGCTTGTTTATCGCCCCCGATGAGCAGTTCTTC
.	.	14	TRBV24-1	TRBJ2-1	CATSDSQVFDEQFF	TGTGCCACCAGTGATTCACAGGTTTTCGATGAGCAGTTCTTC
.	.	17	TRBV20-1	TRBJ2-2	CSASQSLYKGNTGELFF	TGCAGTGCTAGTCAGTCACTCTATAAGGGGAACACCGGGGAGCTGTTTTTT
many	TRBD1	13	TRBV29-1	TRBJ1-2	CSVVSGTDYGYTF	TGCAGCGTTGTTTCCGGGACAGACTATGGCTACACCTTC
many	.	14	TRBV29-1	TRBJ1-1	CSVQGSAQNTEAFF	TGCAGCGTGCAGGGATCGGCGCAGAACACTGAAGCTTTCTTT
few	TRBD2	15	TRBV9	TRBJ2-1	CASSEGTSAYNEQFF	TGTGCCAGCAGCGAGGGGACTAGCGCTTACAATGAGCAGTTCTTC
.	TRBD2	18	TRBV6-1	TRBJ2-2	CASSAAGLAGGNTGELFF	TGTGCCAGCAGCGCCGCCGGGCTAGCGGGAGGAAACACCGGGGAGCTGTTTTTT
few	.	15	TRBV20-1	TRBJ2-1	CSAGDRQGGYNEQFF	TGCAGTGCTGGGGACCGACAAGGGGGCTACAATGAGCAGTTCTTC
.	.	16	TRBV5-1	TRBJ1-2	CASSSSNGYLHYGYTF	TGCGCCAGCAGCTCCTCTAATGGTTATCTACACTATGGCTACACCTTC
.	TRBD1	13	TRBV29-1	TRBJ1-2	CSVESGQGYGYTF	TGCAGCGTTGAAAGTGGACAGGGCTATGGCTACACCTTC
many	TRBD2	19	TRBV5-1	TRBJ2-1	CASSLEVTSGVSSYNEQFF	TGCGCCAGCAGCTTGGAGGTGACTAGCGGGGTTAGCTCCTACAATGAGCAGTTCTTC